The present TCR beta chain was sequenced within a study of T cells and Merkel cell carcinoma outcomes. CDR1 and CDR2 (germline): SNHLY, FYNNEI. There are 11 residues in the CDR3. The J segment lost 12 bases and the V segment lost 6 bases, leaving 6 bases of the junction unmatched. Comment on this clone: The antigen is unknown.

General study points: Reportedly, T-cell repertoire with density predicts Merkel cell carcinoma outcomes.

Profiling relied on immunoSEQ multiplex PCR, and the TCRdb table lists in-frame clones only, not all of them. Among 1,400 or so clones, 70% to 90% were seen once, and the ten largest hold 10%. The TCR sequence derives from a human donor with Merkel cell carcinoma. The source material was tumor tissue from Merkel cell carcinoma. The V and J genes are TRBV2 and TRBJ2-7, with TRBD2 identical over 9 bases. CDR3 sequence: CASSHRLAVYF. The CDR3 DNA reads as TGTGCCAGCAGCCACCGACTAGCGGTGTACTTC.